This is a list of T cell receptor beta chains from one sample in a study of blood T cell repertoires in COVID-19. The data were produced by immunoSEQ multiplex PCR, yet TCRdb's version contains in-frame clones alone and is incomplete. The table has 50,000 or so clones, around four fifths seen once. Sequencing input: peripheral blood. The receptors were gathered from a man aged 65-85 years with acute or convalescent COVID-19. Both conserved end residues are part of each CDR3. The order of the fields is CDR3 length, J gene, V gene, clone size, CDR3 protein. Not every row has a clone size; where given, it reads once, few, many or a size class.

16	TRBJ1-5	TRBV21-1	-	CASSIKERKINQPQHF
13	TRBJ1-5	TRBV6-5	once	CASGRVSNQPQHF
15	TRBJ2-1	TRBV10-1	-	CASSQASGLYNEQFF
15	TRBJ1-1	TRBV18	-	CASSHRTGANTEAFF
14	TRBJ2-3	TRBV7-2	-	CASSVTSRSDTQYF
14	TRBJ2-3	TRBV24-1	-	CATAQGVSTDTQYF
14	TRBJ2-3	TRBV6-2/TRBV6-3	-	CASSYAATTDTQYF
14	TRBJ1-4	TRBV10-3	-	CAIRDRGSDEKLFF
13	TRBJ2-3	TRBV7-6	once	CASSPITGSTQYF
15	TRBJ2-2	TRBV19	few	CASSPRQGRAGELFF
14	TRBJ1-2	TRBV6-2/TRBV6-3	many	CASSPGVRGYGYTF
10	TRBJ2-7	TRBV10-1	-	CASTTYEQYF
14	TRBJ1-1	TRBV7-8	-	CASTRTGSGTEAFF
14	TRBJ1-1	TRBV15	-	CATSRDTVNTEAFF
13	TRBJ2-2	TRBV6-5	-	CATAGRNTGELFF
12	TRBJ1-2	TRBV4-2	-	CASSHDRDGYTF
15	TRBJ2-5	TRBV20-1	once	CSASTQRGAPETQYF
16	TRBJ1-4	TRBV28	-	CASNPSLGGEGEKLFF
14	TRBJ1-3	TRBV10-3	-	CAISESGQGNTIYF
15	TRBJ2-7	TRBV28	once	CASSFLGPRGYEQYF
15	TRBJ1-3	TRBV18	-	CASSPPTTTGNTIYF
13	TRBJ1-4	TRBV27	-	CASSYEINEKLFF
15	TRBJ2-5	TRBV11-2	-	CASSLRQSFQETQYF
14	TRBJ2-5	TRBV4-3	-	CASSQSGGVGTQYF
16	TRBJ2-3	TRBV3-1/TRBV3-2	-	CASSLSGLADTDTQYF
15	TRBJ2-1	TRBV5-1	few	CASSLEALAGGEQFF
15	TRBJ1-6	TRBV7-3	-	CASSLVGGTNSPLHF
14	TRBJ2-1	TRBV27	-	CASTPGAGLNEQFF
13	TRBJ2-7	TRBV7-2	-	CASSLEQGSEQYF
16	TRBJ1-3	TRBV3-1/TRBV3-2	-	CASSQEFTASGNTIYF
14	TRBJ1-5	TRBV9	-	CASSSRGLGQPQHF
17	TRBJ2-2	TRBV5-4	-	CASSLIRTGVKTGELFF
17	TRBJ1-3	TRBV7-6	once	CASSLGGRTPGGNTIYF
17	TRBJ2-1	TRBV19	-	CASSARTGAGGNNEQFF
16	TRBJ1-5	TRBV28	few	CASSIHQGDRNQPQHF
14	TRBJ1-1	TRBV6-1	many	CASSEAVSDTEAFF
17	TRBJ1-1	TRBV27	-	CASSPSTQQVINTEAFF
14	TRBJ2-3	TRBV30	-	CAWSRGFIGDTQYF
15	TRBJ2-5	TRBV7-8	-	CASTHIGQGIETQYF
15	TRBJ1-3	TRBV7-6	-	CASSLASRAGNTIYF
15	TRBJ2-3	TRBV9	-	CASSPEDGDTDTQYF
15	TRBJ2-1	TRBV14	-	CASSQGTGGHNEQFF
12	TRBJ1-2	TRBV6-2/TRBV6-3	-	CASSYLVYGYTF
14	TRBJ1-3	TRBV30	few	CAWRRGPVGNTIYF
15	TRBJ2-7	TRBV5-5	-	CASSLATGGPYEQYF
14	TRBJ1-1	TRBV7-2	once	CASSSTLRNTEAFF
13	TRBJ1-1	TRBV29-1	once	CSVEAAGGTEAFF
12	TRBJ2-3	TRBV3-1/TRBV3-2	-	CASSHGQGTQYF
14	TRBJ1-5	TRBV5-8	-	CASSLGTGRQPQHF